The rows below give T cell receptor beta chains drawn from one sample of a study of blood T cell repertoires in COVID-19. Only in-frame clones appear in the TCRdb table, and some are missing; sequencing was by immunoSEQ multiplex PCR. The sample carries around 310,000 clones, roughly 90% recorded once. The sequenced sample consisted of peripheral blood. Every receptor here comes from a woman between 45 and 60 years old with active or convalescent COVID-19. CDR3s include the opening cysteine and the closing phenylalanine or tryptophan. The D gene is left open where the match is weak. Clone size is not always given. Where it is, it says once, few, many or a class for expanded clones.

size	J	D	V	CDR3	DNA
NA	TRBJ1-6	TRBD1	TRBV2	CASGDRGDSPLHF	TGTGCCAGCGGGGACAGGGGGGATTCACCCCTCCACTTT
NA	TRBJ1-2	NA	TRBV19	CASSSARDRGYTF	TGTGCCAGTAGTAGCGCGAGGGATCGCGGCTACACCTTC
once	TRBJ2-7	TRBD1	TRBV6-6	CASSPRTGSAWDYEQYF	TGTGCCAGCAGTCCTAGGACAGGAAGCGCCTGGGACTACGAGCAGTACTTC
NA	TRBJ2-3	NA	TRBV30	CAWKQASTDTQYF	TGTGCCTGGAAACAGGCTAGCACAGATACGCAGTATTTT
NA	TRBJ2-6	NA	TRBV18	CASHAGTGANVLTF	TGTGCCAGCCACGCCGGGACAGGGGCCAACGTCCTGACTTTC
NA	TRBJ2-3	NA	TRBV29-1	CSGTGRGTDTQYF	TGCAGCGGTACGGGACGGGGGACAGATACGCAGTATTTT
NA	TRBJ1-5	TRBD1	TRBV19	CASSRQGANQPQHF	TGTGCCAGTAGTAGACAGGGGGCGAATCAGCCCCAGCATTTT
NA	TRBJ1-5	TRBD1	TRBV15	CASRGGTGEDQPQHF	TGTGCCAGTCGAGGCGGGACAGGGGAGGATCAGCCCCAGCATTTT
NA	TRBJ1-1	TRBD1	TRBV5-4	CASSFAGGSAFF	TGTGCCAGCAGCTTCGCAGGGGGGTCAGCTTTCTTT
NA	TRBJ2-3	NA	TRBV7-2	CASSPGADTQYF	TGTGCCAGCAGCCCAGGGGCAGATACGCAGTATTTT
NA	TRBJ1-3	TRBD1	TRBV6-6	CASSYEGQDSGNTIYF	TGTGCCAGCAGTTATGAGGGACAGGACTCTGGAAACACCATATATTTT
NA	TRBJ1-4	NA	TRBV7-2	CASSPLDRSNEKLFF	TGTGCCAGCAGCCCCTTGGACAGATCTAATGAAAAACTGTTTTTT
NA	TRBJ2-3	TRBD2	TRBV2	CASSEKRGGVDTQYF	TGTGCCAGCAGTGAGAAGCGGGGGGGTGTAGATACGCAGTATTTT
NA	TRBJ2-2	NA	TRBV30	CAWEGRADTGELFF	TGTGCCTGGGAGGGAAGAGCGGACACCGGGGAGCTGTTTTTT
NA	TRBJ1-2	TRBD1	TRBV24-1	CATSEAGTGGSYTF	TGTGCCACCAGTGAAGCCGGGACAGGGGGTAGCTACACCTTC
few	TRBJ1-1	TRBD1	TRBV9	CASSPQPGQGAGEAFF	TGTGCCAGCAGCCCCCAACCGGGACAGGGGGCAGGGGAAGCTTTCTTT
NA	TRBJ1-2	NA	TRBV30	CAWSATGVGGNGYTF	TGTGCCTGGAGTGCAACAGGTGTCGGGGGGAATGGCTACACCTTC
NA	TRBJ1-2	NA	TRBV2	CASSEFVRNRSNYGYTF	TGTGCCAGCAGTGAATTCGTCCGTAACAGGTCCAACTATGGCTACACCTTC